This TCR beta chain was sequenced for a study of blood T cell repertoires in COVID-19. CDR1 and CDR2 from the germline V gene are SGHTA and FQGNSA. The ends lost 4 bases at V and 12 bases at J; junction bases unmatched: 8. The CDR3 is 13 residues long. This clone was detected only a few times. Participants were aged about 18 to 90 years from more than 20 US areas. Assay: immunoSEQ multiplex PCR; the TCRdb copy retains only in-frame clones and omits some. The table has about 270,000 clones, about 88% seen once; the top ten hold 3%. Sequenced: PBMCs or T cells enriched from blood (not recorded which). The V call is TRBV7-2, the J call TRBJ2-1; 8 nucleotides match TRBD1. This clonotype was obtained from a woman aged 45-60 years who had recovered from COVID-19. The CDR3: CASSWDRWGSQFF. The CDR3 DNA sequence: TGTGCCAGCAGCTGGGACAGGTGGGGGTCGCAGTTCTTC. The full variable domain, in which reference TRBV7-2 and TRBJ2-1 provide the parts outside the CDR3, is GAGVSQSPSNKVTEKGKDVELRCDPISGHTALYWYRQSLGQGLEFLIYFQGNSAPDKSGLPSDRFSAERTGGSVSTLTIQRTQQEDSAVYLCASSWDRWGSQFFGPGTRLTVL.